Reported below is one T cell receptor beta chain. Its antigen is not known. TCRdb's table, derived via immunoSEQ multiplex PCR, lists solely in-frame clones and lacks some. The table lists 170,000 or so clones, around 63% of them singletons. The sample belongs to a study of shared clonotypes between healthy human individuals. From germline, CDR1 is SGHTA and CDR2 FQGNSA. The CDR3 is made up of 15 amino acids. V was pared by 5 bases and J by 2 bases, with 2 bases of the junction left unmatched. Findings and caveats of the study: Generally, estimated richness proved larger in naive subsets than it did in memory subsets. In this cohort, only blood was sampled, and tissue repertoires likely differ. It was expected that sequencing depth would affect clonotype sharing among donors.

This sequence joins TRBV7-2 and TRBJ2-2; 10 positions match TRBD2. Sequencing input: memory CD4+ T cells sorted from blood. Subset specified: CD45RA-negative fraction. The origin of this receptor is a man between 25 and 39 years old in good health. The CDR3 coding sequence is TGTGCCAGCAGCCCTAGCGGGAGAAACACCGGGGAGCTGTTTTTT. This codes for CASSPSGRNTGELFF.